The 5 T cell receptor beta chains in this list originate from one sample, sequenced in a study of T-cell memory formation after mild COVID-19. In TCRdb, the 5' RACE reads were re-called with MiXCR into one record per CDR3 protein. The data show 140,000 or so distinct CDR3 sequences, with less than 20% seen just once and around 2.4% held by the top ten. Sequenced: PBMCs or a T cell subset sorted from them (not recorded which). The receptors originated from an adult woman who had mild COVID-19 (a few samples of this study predate the infection). Cell type and time point are not known.

This clonotype has more than one count but fewer than ten. This rearrangement joins TRBV24-1 to TRBJ2-1; 8 bases fit TRBD2. Germline lookup yields CDR1 KGHDR and CDR2 SFDVKD. Trimming at V came to 0 bases and at J to 4 bases, leaving 7 bases not matched to a gene. The CDR3 has 17 residues. CDR3 coding DNA: TGTGCCACCAGTGATTTGACGGGAGGGGTAGGATACAATGAGCAGTTCTTC. Protein sequence: CATSDLTGGVGYNEQFF.

This clonotype has only a few counts. V gene TRBV4-2 combines with J gene TRBJ2-1; the D gene could be TRBD1 or TRBD2 (6 bases each). The CDR3 extends over 17 amino acids. CDR1 and CDR2 from the germline V gene are LGHNA and YNFKEQ. Trimming left V 4 bases short and J 3 bases short, with 19 bases between. The CDR3 here is CASSLGLSRGRYNEQFF. DNA of the CDR3: TGTGCCAGCAGCCTCGGACTTTCCCGGGGGCGCTACAATGAGCAGTTCTTC.

The chain joins TRBV3-1 to TRBJ2-3; 7 bases map to TRBD2. Germline V lookup: CDR1 LGHDT, CDR2 YNNKEL (reference sequence). This CDR3 is built from 16 residues. J lost 0 bases, V lost 1 base, and 4 bases had no gene match. The CDR3 DNA sequence: TGTGCCAGCAGCCAAGCAGCGGGGACTAGCACAGATACGCAGTATTTT. It is translated as CASSQAAGTSTDTQYF.

This clonotype has a single count. The chain joins TRBV20-1 to TRBJ1-2, with D unresolved. Germline CDR1 DFQATT, CDR2 SNEGSKA (reference sequence). CDR3 length: 14 residues. V lost 2 bases and J lost 7, with 17 bases in between. CDR3 region: CSARRLQRIGGYTF. The DNA of the CDR3 is TGCAGTGCTAGACGCCTCCAGCGAATCGGTGGCTACACCTTC.

This clonotype occurred a few times. V and J are TRBV20-1 and TRBJ2-7; D gene ambiguous. Germline lookup yields CDR1 DFQATT and CDR2 SNEGSKA (reference sequence). V dropped 0 bases and J dropped 3 bases, with 6 bases sitting between them. The CDR3 covers 12 residues. The CDR3 region has the DNA TGCAGTGCTAGAGAGACAAGCTACGAGCAGTACTTC. It codes for CSARETSYEQYF.